The 26 T cell receptor beta chains given below trace back to one sample, sequenced in a study of blood T cell repertoires in COVID-19. Produced via immunoSEQ multiplex PCR; TCRdb's table is partial and in-frame only. The data show about 150,000 clones, around 90% seen once. Sequencing used peripheral blood. The origin of the receptors is a man in his sixties with active or convalescent COVID-19.

The chain couples TRBV9 to TRBJ2-5, with 9 bases that match TRBD2. Germline V gene lookup returns CDR1 SGDLS and CDR2 YYNGEE. The CDR3 spans 17 residues. V lost 4 bases to trimming and J lost 4 bases; unmatched junction nucleotides: 14. Here the CDR3 reads CASSPPGLAGRGETQYF. CDR3 bases: TGTGCCAGCAGCCCCCCTGGGCTAGCGGGGAGGGGAGAGACCCAGTACTTC.

The chain has TRBV19 and TRBJ1-5; 8 bases are shared with TRBD1. The CDR3 runs to 14 residues. Germline-derived CDR1 and CDR2 are LNHDA and SQIVND (reference sequence). The J segment lost 7 bases and the V segment lost 1 base, leaving 3 bases of the junction unmatched. The CDR3 protein is CASSIAGGGQPQHF. The CDR3 DNA sequence: TGTGCCAGTAGTATAGCAGGGGGCGGGCAGCCCCAGCATTTT.

V usage is TRBV7-9 and J usage is TRBJ2-7; tentative D call: TRBD1 (6 bases). There are 15 residues in the CDR3. The V gene's germline CDR1 is SEHNR and CDR2 FQNEAQ (reference sequence). Trimming took 5 bases from V and 0 from J, leaving 14 bases between them. CDR3 in amino acids: CASSPPTGPSYEQYF. CDR3 DNA sequence: TGTGCCAGCAGCCCTCCTACAGGGCCCTCCTACGAGCAGTACTTC.

This clone was recorded once. CDR3 DNA sequence: TGTGCCAGCAGCCCGCCTTGGAGGGACGCTCCGGGACTAGCGGGGGAGCAGTACTTC. Protein product: CASSPPWRDAPGLAGEQYF. This chain uses TRBV5-8 with TRBJ2-7, with TRBD2 matching 13 bases. Trimming took 4 bases from V and 7 from J; bases not matched to a gene: 20. CDR3 length: 19 residues. Germline-derived CDR1 and CDR2 are SGHTS and YDEGEE.

V and J are TRBV18 and TRBJ2-3; D gene unclear. V lost 0 bases and J 5 bases, leaving 9 bases between the germline ends. This CDR3 is built from 14 residues. The germline CDR1 and CDR2 sequences are KGHSH and LQKENI. CDR3 nucleotide sequence: TGTGCCAGCTCACCACCGTCTCGACAAGATACGCAGTATTTT. Protein sequence: CASSPPSRQDTQYF.

The chain combines TRBV19 with TRBJ2-3; D may be TRBD1 (5 bases). The CDR3 totals 14 residues. From germline, CDR1 is LNHDA and CDR2 SQIVND (reference sequence). V was cut by 3 bases and J by 2 bases, with 9 bases left in between. CDR3 DNA: TGTGCCAGTAGTATTTCAGGGATCACAGATACGCAGTATTTT. It translates to CASSISGITDTQYF.

The J gene is TRBJ2-5, the V gene TRBV10-3; D is possibly TRBD1 (5 bases). The CDR3 is 15 residues long. V lost 0 bases and J 5 bases, leaving 13 bases between the germline ends. CDR1 is ENHRY, CDR2 SYGVKD, per germline. The CDR3 loop is CAISESVRQGETQYF. The CDR3 region has the DNA TGTGCCATCAGTGAGTCAGTGAGGCAGGGCGAGACCCAGTACTTC.

The genes are TRBV5-1 and TRBJ2-3; TRBD2 matches 13 bases. Per the germline V gene, CDR1 is SGHRS and CDR2 is YFSETQ. The CDR3 loop spans 17 amino acids. V lost 6 bases to trimming and J lost 2 bases; unmatched junction nucleotides: 9. The CDR3 coding sequence is TGCGCCAGCAACCCCAGGGGACTAGCGGGGTACACAGATACGCAGTATTTT. It encodes CASNPRGLAGYTDTQYF.

V usage is TRBV19 and J usage is TRBJ2-3; 9 positions match TRBD2. The length of the CDR3 is 17 residues. The trim removed 7 bases at V and 2 bases at J, leaving 13 bases unmatched. Germline assignment: CDR1 LNHDA and CDR2 SQIVND (reference sequence). CDR3: CASTMWREGPNTDTQYF. CDR3 DNA: TGTGCCAGTACCATGTGGCGGGAGGGCCCCAACACAGATACGCAGTATTTT.

The chain is built from TRBV25-1 and TRBJ2-5; 10 nucleotides match TRBD2. The CDR3 has 16 residues. Trimming cost V 2 bases and J 1 base; bases outside gene matches: 4. The germline gives CDR1 MGHDK, CDR2 SYGVNS. The CDR3 nucleotides are TGTGCCAGCAGTGAACCTAGCGGGAGCCTCCAAGAGACCCAGTACTTC. Translation: CASSEPSGSLQETQYF.

The chain carries TRBV7-2 and TRBJ2-3, with 15 bases matching TRBD2. Germline trimming cut 3 bases from V and 3 bases from J; bases unmatched to any gene: 1. This CDR3 is 16 amino acids long. Per germline, CDR1 SGHTA and CDR2 FQGNSA. The CDR3 loop reads CASSLGLAGGTDTQYF. The CDR3 bases are TGTGCCAGCAGCTTGGGACTAGCGGGAGGAACAGATACGCAGTATTTT.

The CDR3 loop reads CASSRTFYEQYF. In nucleotides, the CDR3 is TGTGCCAGCAGCCGAACTTTCTACGAGCAGTACTTC. The rearrangement joins TRBV12-3 or TRBV12-4 to TRBJ2-7; D not resolved. The CDR3 is made up of 12 amino acids. V was cut by 6 bases and J by 3 bases, with 9 bases left in between.

The chain couples TRBV19 to TRBJ2-1; D ambiguous. There are 13 residues in the CDR3. Between the trimmed V and J ends, which lost 3 bases and 6 bases, there was a span of 9 bases. Germline loops: CDR1 LNHDA, CDR2 SQIVND (reference sequence). In DNA, the CDR3 is TGTGCCAGTAGTATTTGGGTAGCCAATGAGCAGTTCTTC. Its protein is CASSIWVANEQFF.

The rearrangement uses TRBV5-6 and TRBJ1-6; D call uncertain. The CDR3 contains 16 residues. The germline V gene has CDR1 SGHDT and CDR2 YYEEEE. Trimming stripped 4 bases from V and 0 bases from J, with 11 bases between. The CDR3 coding sequence is TGTGCCAGCAGCCCTACAGTGAGCTCCTATAATTCACCCCTCCACTTT. It is translated as CASSPTVSSYNSPLHF.

The V and J genes are TRBV6-5 and TRBJ2-7; D might be TRBD1 (5 bases). The germline V and J ends were trimmed by 4 bases and 9 bases, with 13 bases remaining between them. CDR1 is MNHEY, CDR2 SVGAGI, per germline. This CDR3 has 12 residues. CDR3 amino acids: CASSFQGTGQYF. As DNA, the CDR3 is TGTGCCAGCAGTTTCCAGGGTACGGGGCAGTACTTC.

This clone was recorded only once. The V and J genes are TRBV28 and TRBJ1-4, with D possibly being TRBD1 (6 bases). Germline V CDR1 and CDR2: MDHEN, SYDVKM. The CDR3 has 16 residues. V was cut by 4 bases and J by 0 bases, with 12 bases left in between. The CDR3: CASSSFGGPTNEKLFF. The CDR3 bases are TGTGCCAGCAGTTCATTTGGGGGCCCAACTAATGAAAAACTGTTTTTT.

This clone was counted once. The chain is built from TRBV6-2 or TRBV6-3 and TRBJ1-5; D is perhaps TRBD1 (6 bases). This CDR3 is 16 amino acids long. Germline lookup yields CDR1 MNHEY and CDR2 SVGEGT. V was trimmed by 1 base and J by 1 base, leaving 11 bases between them. CDR3 amino acids: CASSYYGQLSNQPQHF. CDR3 nucleotide sequence: TGTGCCAGCAGTTACTATGGACAGCTCAGCAATCAGCCCCAGCATTTT.

The chain is built from TRBV28 and TRBJ2-5; maybe TRBD2 (5 bases). CDR3 size: 16 residues. CDR1 MDHEN and CDR2 SYDVKM come from the germline V gene. The ends were cut back, 3 bases at V and 2 bases at J, with 16 bases in the middle. CDR3 bases: TGTGCCAGCAGTTTGGTCCGGACTGCCCGACAAGAGACCCAGTACTTC. Its protein is CASSLVRTARQETQYF.

This clone was counted only a few times. This chain links TRBV24-1 with TRBJ2-3; maybe TRBD1 (5 bases). Trimming left V 3 bases short and J 1 base short, with 7 bases between. Germline lookup yields CDR1 KGHDR and CDR2 SFDVKD. The CDR3 is 14 residues long. The CDR3: CATSDAGRTDTQYF. The CDR3 region has the DNA TGTGCCACCAGTGATGCAGGGCGCACAGATACGCAGTATTTT.

The rearrangement uses TRBV4-3 and TRBJ1-2; 9 nucleotides align to TRBD1. CDR3 length: 12 residues. V lost 3 bases and J lost 8; bases outside the gene matches: 1. The germline V gene has CDR1 LGHNA and CDR2 YSLEER. CDR3 sequence: CASSHTGGGYTF. The CDR3 nucleotides are TGCGCCAGCAGCCACACAGGGGGCGGCTACACCTTC.

The DNA for the CDR3 is TGTGCCAGCAGCCGGGACAGGGTCCTCGCTGAGCAGTTCTTC. Its translation: CASSRDRVLAEQFF. The chain combines TRBV7-8 with TRBJ2-1; 9 positions match TRBD1. V was pared by 5 bases and J by 9 bases, with 8 bases of the junction left unmatched. The germline gives CDR1 SGHVS, CDR2 FQNEAQ. CDR3 length: 14 residues.

V gene TRBV27 combines with J gene TRBJ1-2; 8 positions match TRBD1. This CDR3 region has 14 residues. The V and J ends lost 8 bases and 7 bases, in that order; junction bases with no gene match: 12. CDR1 and CDR2 (germline): MNHEY, SMNVEV (reference sequence). The CDR3 is CASGSSGGVSGYTF. In DNA form, the CDR3 reads TGTGCCAGCGGGTCCTCAGGGGGCGTATCTGGCTACACCTTC.

The CDR3 nucleotides are TGTGCCATCAGTAGGACAGGGCAAAGCAATCAGCCCCAGCATTTT. This sequence encodes CAISRTGQSNQPQHF. The chain joins TRBV10-3 to TRBJ1-5; 8 nucleotides line up with TRBD1. Germline assignment: CDR1 ENHRY and CDR2 SYGVKD. CDR3 length: 15 amino acids. V lost 5 bases and J lost 1; bases outside the gene matches: 4.

In its sample, this clone was seen once. The chain employs TRBV29-1 and TRBJ1-2, with TRBD1 identical over 7 bases. The CDR3 spans 13 residues. V gave up 5 bases and J gave up 4 bases; unmatched junction bases: 7. CDR1 and CDR2 (germline): SQVTM, ANQGSEA. As DNA, the CDR3 is TGCAGCGTTACTCTCGACAGGGCCTATGGCTACACCTTC. This sequence encodes CSVTLDRAYGYTF.

V and J are TRBV5-4 and TRBJ2-3; 10 bases align to TRBD2. CDR3 length equals 19 residues. Germline values: CDR1 SGHNT, CDR2 YYREEE (reference sequence). Unmatched junction bases numbered 17, after V lost 5 bases and J lost 2 bases. The CDR3 spells CASSSRSASGSFLTDTQYF. The DNA for the CDR3 is TGTGCCAGCAGTTCGAGATCGGCTAGCGGGAGCTTTCTCACAGATACGCAGTATTTT.

The rearrangement joins TRBV4-2 to TRBJ1-5, with 9 bases lining up with TRBD1. CDR1 is LGHNA and CDR2 is YNFKEQ in the germline V gene. The V segment lost 6 bases and the J segment 6 bases; nucleotides outside the gene matches: 3. This CDR3 region has 13 residues. In nucleotides, the CDR3 is TGTGCCAGCAGACAGGGGGCGGGTCAGCCCCAGCATTTT. Translated: CASRQGAGQPQHF.